The sequence of this T cell receptor (beta chain) was determined in a study of blood T cell repertoires in COVID-19. Source study methods: Amplifying reference gene primers gave estimates of nucleated cell counts. TCRdb keeps only in-frame clones here, not all; method: immunoSEQ multiplex PCR. The DNA was the basis for D and trimming; V, J and clone size are from that table. The sample records over 70,000 clones, around 87% being singletons. The germline V gene has CDR1 MNHNY and CDR2 SVGAGI (reference sequence). V dropped 8 bases and J dropped 4; count of bases not matched to a gene: 5. This CDR3 is 13 amino acids long.

This sequence joins TRBV6-6 and TRBJ2-7; TRBD2 aligns across 10 bases. The source material was peripheral blood. The source of this sequence is an elderly woman with active or convalescent COVID-19. The CDR3 nucleotides read TGTGCCAGCGGTTTAGCGGGGGGTTACGAGCAGTACTTC. This encodes CASGLAGGYEQYF.